The clone carrying this TCR beta chain showed up just a few times. Its antigen is as yet unknown. TCRdb processed the RT-PCR reads anew with MiXCR; each CDR3 protein has one entry. The sample includes 500,000 or so distinct CDR3 sequences, approximately 15% of them seen just once. This sample stems from a study of response to subunit inactivated influenza vaccine. Notes on the study in general: Every seasonal influenza vaccination brings in few new T cells, the authors suggested.

Specimen: CD4+ T cells sorted from PBMCs, collected less than 30 months after vaccination. The clonotype was recovered from a man between 50 and 70 years old who received an inactivated influenza vaccine.

Written as DNA, the CDR3 is TGCGCCAGCAGCCAAGAGCCCCGAGGGGGGCTATTGACCGGGGAGCTGTTTTTT. This encodes CASSQEPRGGLLTGELFF. This rearrangement joins TRBV4-3 to TRBJ2-2, with D perhaps matching TRBD1 or TRBD2 (6 bases each). V was shortened by 0 bases and J by 5 bases, with 19 bases between the two germline ends. The CDR3 extends over 18 amino acids. Germline-derived CDR1 and CDR2 are LGHNA and YSLEER.